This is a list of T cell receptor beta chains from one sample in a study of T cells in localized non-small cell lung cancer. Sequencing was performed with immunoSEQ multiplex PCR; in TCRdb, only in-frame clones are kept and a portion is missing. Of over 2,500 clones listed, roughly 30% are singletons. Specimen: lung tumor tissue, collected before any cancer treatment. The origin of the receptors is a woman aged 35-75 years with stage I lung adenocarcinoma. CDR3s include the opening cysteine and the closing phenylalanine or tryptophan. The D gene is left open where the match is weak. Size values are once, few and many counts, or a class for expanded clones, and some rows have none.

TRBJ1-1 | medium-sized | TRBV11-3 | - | CASSPRSRGGNTEAFF | TGTGCCAGCAGCCCTCGGTCCCGAGGGGGGAACACTGAAGCTTTCTTT
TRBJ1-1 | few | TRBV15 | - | CATSDRVHGNTEAFF | TGTGCCACCAGCGACCGGGTACATGGCAACACTGAAGCTTTCTTT
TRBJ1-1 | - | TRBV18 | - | CASSPWVREAFF | TGTGCCAGCTCACCATGGGTAAGGGAAGCTTTCTTT
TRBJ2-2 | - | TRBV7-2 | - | CASSLARHGELFF | TGTGCCAGCAGCTTAGCACGTCACGGGGAGCTGTTTTTT
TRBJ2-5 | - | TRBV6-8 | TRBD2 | CAISLADQETQYF | TGTGCCATCTCCCTAGCGGACCAAGAGACCCAGTACTTC
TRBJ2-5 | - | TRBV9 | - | CASSGTSTGEGETQYF | TGTGCCAGCAGTGGAACCTCTACAGGGGAGGGAGAGACCCAGTACTTC
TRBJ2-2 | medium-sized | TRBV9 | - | CASSAWLNTGELFF | TGTGCCAGCAGTGCTTGGCTGAACACCGGGGAGCTGTTTTTT
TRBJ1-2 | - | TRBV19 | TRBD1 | CASRAGQGHYGYTF | TGTGCCAGTAGGGCGGGACAGGGCCACTATGGCTACACCTTC
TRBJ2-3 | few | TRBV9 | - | CASSLGVSSTDTQYF | TGTGCCAGCAGCCTAGGGGTCTCTAGCACAGATACGCAGTATTTT
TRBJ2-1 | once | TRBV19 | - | CASSQVQPYRTYNEQFF | TGTGCCAGTAGTCAAGTGCAGCCTTATCGCACCTACAATGAGCAGTTCTTC
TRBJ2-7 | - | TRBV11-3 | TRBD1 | CASSLGTGLQDEQYF | TGTGCCAGCAGCTTAGGGACAGGGCTTCAGGACGAGCAGTACTTC
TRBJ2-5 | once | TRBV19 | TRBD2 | CASSIGAGSYQETQYF | TGTGCCAGTAGTATCGGAGCGGGATCGTACCAAGAGACCCAGTACTTC
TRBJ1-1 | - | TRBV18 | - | CASSPGTAGTEAFF | TGTGCCAGCTCCCCCGGGACTGCTGGCACTGAAGCTTTCTTT
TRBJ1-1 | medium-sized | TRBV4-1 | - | CASSRGENTEAFF | TGCGCCAGCAGCCGGGGAGAGAACACTGAAGCTTTCTTT
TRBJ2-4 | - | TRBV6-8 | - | CASSYSDKRSIQYF | TGTGCCAGCAGTTACTCGGACAAAAGGAGCATTCAGTACTTC
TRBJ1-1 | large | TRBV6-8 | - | CASSLDRLNTEAFF | TGTGCCAGCAGTTTGGACCGCCTGAACACTGAAGCTTTCTTT
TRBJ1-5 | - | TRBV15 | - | CATSRERQGRGEQNF | TGTGCCACCAGCAGAGAGAGGCAAGGGAGGGGAGAACAGAATTTT
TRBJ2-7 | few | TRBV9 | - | CASREKISWDVYEQYF | TGTGCCAGCAGGGAGAAAATTTCGTGGGACGTCTACGAGCAGTACTTC
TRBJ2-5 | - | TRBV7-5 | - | CASSLYVTGGRLETQYF | TGTGCCAGCAGCTTATACGTAACAGGGGGTAGGCTAGAGACCCAGTACTTC
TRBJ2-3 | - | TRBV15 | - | CATSRGREGIFVDTQYF | TGTGCCACCAGCAGAGGCCGAGAGGGCATTTTCGTGGATACGCAGTATTTT
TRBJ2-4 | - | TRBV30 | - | CAWSVPRAIAKNIQYF | TGTGCCTGGAGTGTCCCCAGGGCCATAGCCAAAAACATTCAGTACTTC
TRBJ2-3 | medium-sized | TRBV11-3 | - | CASSLDSFFLPNTDTQYF | TGTGCCAGCAGCTTGGACAGTTTTTTCCTACCAAACACAGATACGCAGTATTTT
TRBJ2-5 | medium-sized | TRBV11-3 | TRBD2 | CASSLSLGAGVLQETQYF | TGTGCCAGCAGCTTAAGCCTGGGAGCGGGAGTCCTCCAAGAGACCCAGTACTTC
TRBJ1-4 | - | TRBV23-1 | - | CASSLGQQNEKLFF | TGCGCCAGCAGCTTGGGGCAGCAGAATGAAAAACTGTTTTTT
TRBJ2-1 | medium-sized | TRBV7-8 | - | CASTLDSYNEQFF | TGTGCCAGCACCCTTGACTCCTACAATGAGCAGTTCTTC
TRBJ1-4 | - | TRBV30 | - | CAWITHNEKLFF | TGTGCCTGGATCACTCATAATGAAAAACTGTTTTTT
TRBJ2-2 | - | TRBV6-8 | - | CAISFQGNTGELFF | TGTGCCATCAGTTTCCAGGGGAACACCGGGGAGCTGTTTTTT
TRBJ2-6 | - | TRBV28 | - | CASSLLSGANVLTF | TGTGCCAGCAGTTTACTCTCTGGGGCCAACGTCCTGACTTTC
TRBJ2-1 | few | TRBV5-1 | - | CASSLLDTPDNEQFF | TGCGCCAGCAGCTTATTAGATACGCCCGACAATGAGCAGTTCTTC
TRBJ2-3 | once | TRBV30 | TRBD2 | CASPKGLADTDTQYF | TGTGCCTCACCTAAGGGGCTAGCGGACACAGATACGCAGTATTTT
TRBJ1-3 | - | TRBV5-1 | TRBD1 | CASSQQGPRSGNTIYF | TGCGCCAGCAGCCAACAGGGGCCCCGCTCTGGAAACACCATATATTTT
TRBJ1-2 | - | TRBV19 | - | CASSTQGGGYTF | TGTGCCAGTAGTACCCAGGGAGGGGGCTACACCTTC
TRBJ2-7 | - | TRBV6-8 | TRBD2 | CATFKPGTSSYEQYF | TGTGCCACCTTCAAACCCGGGACTAGCTCCTACGAGCAGTACTTC
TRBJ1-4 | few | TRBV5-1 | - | CASSSGTGTSGEKLFF | TGCGCCAGCAGCTCGGGAACAGGGACGAGTGGCGAAAAACTGTTTTTT
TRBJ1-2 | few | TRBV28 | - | CASSYRAAGYGYTF | TGTGCCAGCAGTTACAGGGCCGCTGGCTATGGCTACACCTTC
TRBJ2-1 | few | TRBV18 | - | CASSPSVYNEQFF | TGTGCCAGCTCACCAAGTGTCTACAATGAGCAGTTCTTC
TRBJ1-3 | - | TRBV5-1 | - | CASSLGGIGNTIYF | TGCGCCAGCAGCTTGGGAGGGATTGGAAACACCATATATTTT
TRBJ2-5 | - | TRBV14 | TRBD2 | CASSQESQREGRGETQYF | TGTGCCAGCAGCCAAGAATCCCAGCGGGAGGGCCGAGGAGAGACCCAGTACTTC
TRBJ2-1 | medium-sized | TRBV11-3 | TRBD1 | CASSRRTGIYNEQFF | TGTGCCAGCAGCCGGAGGACAGGGATTTACAATGAGCAGTTCTTC
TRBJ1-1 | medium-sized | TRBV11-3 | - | CASSAVKDMNTEAFF | TGTGCCAGCAGCGCAGTTAAAGACATGAACACTGAAGCTTTCTTT
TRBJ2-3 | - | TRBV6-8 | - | CASSYSKDTQYF | TGTGCCAGCAGTTATTCAAAGGATACGCAGTATTTT
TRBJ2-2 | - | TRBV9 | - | CASSARTRGGSGELFF | TGTGCCAGCAGTGCTAGGACAAGGGGAGGTTCCGGGGAGCTGTTTTTT
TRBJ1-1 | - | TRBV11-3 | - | CASSLEWAGSEAFF | TGTGCCAGCAGCTTAGAATGGGCGGGTTCTGAAGCTTTCTTT
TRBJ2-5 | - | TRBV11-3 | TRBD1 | CASRPTGGWETQYF | TGTGCCAGCAGGCCCACAGGGGGCTGGGAGACCCAGTACTTC
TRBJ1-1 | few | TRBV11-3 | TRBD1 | CASIADRGINTEAFF | TGTGCCAGCATAGCGGACAGGGGGATAAACACTGAAGCTTTCTTT
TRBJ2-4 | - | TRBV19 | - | CASSALLLAKNIQYF | TGTGCCAGTAGTGCCTTGTTGCTAGCCAAAAACATTCAGTACTTC
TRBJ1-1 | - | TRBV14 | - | CASSHVRDWGFFRSGTEAFF | TGTGCCAGCAGCCATGTCAGGGACTGGGGTTTTTTCAGGAGTGGCACTGAAGCTTTCTTT
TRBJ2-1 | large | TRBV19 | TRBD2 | CASSYLAGGVVGDEQFF | TGTGCCAGTAGCTACCTAGCGGGGGGGGTGGTAGGCGATGAGCAGTTCTTC
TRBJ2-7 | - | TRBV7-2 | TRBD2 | CASNRASGDEQYF | TGTGCCAGCAATAGGGCTAGCGGGGACGAGCAGTACTTC
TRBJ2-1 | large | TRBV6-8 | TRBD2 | CASSPRTSGRVPFF | TGTGCCAGCAGTCCCCGGACTAGCGGGAGAGTGCCGTTCTTC
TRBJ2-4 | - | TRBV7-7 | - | CASSLGGSLAKNIQYF | TGTGCCAGCAGCTTAGGCGGGTCTTTAGCCAAAAACATTCAGTACTTC
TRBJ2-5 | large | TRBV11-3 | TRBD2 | CASSLEGPLAGGAETQYF | TGTGCCAGCAGCCTAGAGGGTCCGCTAGCGGGAGGGGCCGAGACCCAGTACTTC
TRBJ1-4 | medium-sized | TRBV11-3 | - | CASSLTRLVKEKLFF | TGTGCCAGCAGCTTAACAAGGTTGGTGAAGGAAAAACTGTTTTTT